The rows below give T cell receptor beta chains drawn from one sample of a study of regulatory T cells in long-lasting Graves disease. TCRdb processed the multiplex PCR reads anew with MiXCR; each CDR3 protein has one entry. The sample lists 250,000 or so distinct CDR3 sequences; 18% were seen once. The same data also went into a second study, on T cells in Graves' hyperthyroidism and ophthalmopathy.

This specimen was peripheral blood mononuclear cells (PBMCs), taken at new diagnosis, from a patient treated with antithyroid drugs. Source of these receptors: a woman in her thirties with Graves disease. Both conserved end residues are part of each CDR3. Each record gives: V gene, clone size, J gene, D gene, CDR3 DNA, CDR3 protein. D genes are given only for firm matches. The size field reads how often the clone was seen (once, few, many) or a class if it is expanded.

V: TRBV29-1; size: many; J: TRBJ1-3; D: TRBD1; DNA: TGCAGCGTTGAAGACCCGGACAGGGGTCTTTCGTCTGGAAACACCATATATTTT; CDR3: CSVEDPDRGLSSGNTIYF
V: TRBV28; size: many; J: TRBJ1-5; D: NA; DNA: TGTGCCAGCAGTTTAAGGGGGGAGCCCCAGCATTTT; CDR3: CASSLRGEPQHF
V: TRBV7-9; size: many; J: TRBJ2-7; D: TRBD2; DNA: TGTGCCAGCAGCCCATGGACTAGCGGGGCTGATCTGTACGAGCAGTACTTC; CDR3: CASSPWTSGADLYEQYF
V: TRBV6-2/TRBV6-3; size: many; J: TRBJ1-3; D: NA; DNA: TGTGCCAGCAGTGAAGGGAGGGCATCTGGAAACACCATATATTTT; CDR3: CASSEGRASGNTIYF
V: TRBV5-1; size: many; J: TRBJ2-7; D: NA; DNA: TGCGCCAGCGGAAAAGGAGGGGTCTACGAGCAGTACTTC; CDR3: CASGKGGVYEQYF
V: TRBV6-2/TRBV6-3; size: few; J: TRBJ2-7; D: NA; DNA: TGTGCCAGCAGTTACTCGCCAGCCTACGAGCAGTACTTC; CDR3: CASSYSPAYEQYF
V: TRBV11-2; size: many; J: TRBJ1-2; D: NA; DNA: TGTGCCAGCAGCTCCCCTCCCCGGCACCTCTCGGGCTACACCTTC; CDR3: CASSSPPRHLSGYTF
V: TRBV18; size: many; J: TRBJ2-1; D: NA; DNA: TGTGCCAGCTCGGTTAGGGGCGATGAGCAGTTCTTC; CDR3: CASSVRGDEQFF
V: TRBV4-1; size: many; J: TRBJ1-5; D: NA; DNA: TGCGCCAGCAGCCAGCCGGGTAGCAATCAGCCCCAGCATTTT; CDR3: CASSQPGSNQPQHF
V: TRBV20-1; size: many; J: TRBJ2-1; D: NA; DNA: TGCAGTGCTAGAGATCCCAGGTTCAATGAGCAGTTCTTC; CDR3: CSARDPRFNEQFF